The next 21 T cell receptor beta chains were all read from a single sample in a study of shared clonotypes between healthy human individuals. Clones were sequenced by immunoSEQ multiplex PCR, and TCRdb holds only the in-frame ones, with some missing. The sample yields more than 550,000 clones, over 60% seen once. What was sequenced was memory CD4+ T cells sorted from blood. Documented subset: CD45RA-negative fraction. These TCRs come from a woman aged 30 to 39 in good health.

This clone was seen just once. The chain carries TRBV10-3 and TRBJ2-3; 12 positions match TRBD1. CDR3 length: 16 amino acids. Germline trimming cut 3 bases from V and 3 bases from J; bases unmatched to any gene: 4. Germline assignment: CDR1 ENHRY and CDR2 SYGVKD. CDR3 loop: CAISDPGQGATDTQYF. CDR3 sequence (DNA): TGTGCCATCAGTGACCCGGGACAGGGGGCGACAGATACGCAGTATTTT.

The chain uses TRBV28 and TRBJ2-4; 14 nucleotides align to TRBD2. From germline, CDR1 is MDHEN and CDR2 SYDVKM. With V trimmed by 5 bases and J by 12 bases, 9 bases remained unmatched. The CDR3 is 15 amino acids. The CDR3 DNA sequence: TGTGCCAGCAGTGCGGGGACTAGCGGGAGATCTGGTCAGTACTTC. Protein product: CASSAGTSGRSGQYF.

As concerns this clone: Possible read error: a much larger clone is one base away. The CDR3 DNA sequence: TGCGCCAGCAGCCAAGAGGGCGGGAGGACCGGGGAGCTGTTTTTT. This translates into CASSQEGGRTGELFF. The V call is TRBV4-1, the J call TRBJ2-2; 8 nucleotides align to TRBD2. Losses at the gene ends were 0 bases for V and 5 bases for J; bases not matched to a gene: 2. Per germline, CDR1 MGHRA and CDR2 YSYEKL. CDR3 size: 15 residues.

The genes are TRBV5-1 and TRBJ1-1, with no clear D. This CDR3 has 14 residues. The germline gives CDR1 SGHRS, CDR2 YFSETQ. Trimming took off 4 bases at V and 0 bases at J, with 10 bases between the two ends. The CDR3 DNA sequence: TGCGCCAGCAGCACCACTGGCATGAACACTGAAGCTTTCTTT. It codes for CASSTTGMNTEAFF.

V is TRBV29-1 and J is TRBJ1-1; 8 positions match TRBD1. V dropped 1 base and J dropped 4; count of bases not matched to a gene: 8. The CDR3 contains 15 residues. Per germline, CDR1 SQVTM and CDR2 ANQGSEA. CDR3 bases: TGCAGCGTTGAAGTAGGTCAGGGGGCGGCCACTGAAGCTTTCTTT. It encodes CSVEVGQGAATEAFF.

The chain employs TRBV20-1 and TRBJ2-1; D unresolved. The CDR3 sequence is 8 residues long. CDR1 is DFQATT, CDR2 SNEGSKA, per germline (reference sequence). V lost 7 bases to trimming and J lost 13 bases, with 8 bases between them. The CDR3 protein is CSVRNQFF. CDR3 DNA sequence: TGCAGTGTTAGGAACCAGTTCTTC.

The chain uses TRBV7-9 and TRBJ1-5; D possibly corresponds to TRBD1 (5 bases). The CDR3 has 16 amino acids. Germline CDR1 and CDR2: SEHNR and FQNEAQ (reference sequence). Trimming pared 5 bases from V and 2 bases from J, leaving 16 bases between. CDR3 protein: CASSKDTRLGNQPQHF. The DNA of the CDR3 is TGTGCCAGCAGCAAGGACACTAGGCTAGGCAATCAGCCCCAGCATTTT.

The rearrangement uses TRBV25-1 and TRBJ2-1; D uncertain. The germline gives CDR1 MGHDK, CDR2 SYGVNS. V gave up 3 bases and J gave up 3 bases, with 9 bases separating them. The CDR3 is 14 amino acids. CDR3 residues: CASSDKANYNEQFF. The CDR3 DNA sequence: TGTGCCAGCAGTGATAAGGCAAACTACAATGAGCAGTTCTTC.

This chain uses TRBV28 with TRBJ1-5, with a possible D match to TRBD1 (6 bases). The germline CDR1 and CDR2 sequences are MDHEN and SYDVKM. Trimming cost V 6 bases and J 3 bases, with 12 bases left between them. The CDR3 consists of 14 residues. The CDR3 nucleotides are TGTGCCAGCAGACCACAGGGCTACAATCAGCCCCAGCATTTT. This sequence encodes CASRPQGYNQPQHF.

The chain is built from TRBV7-9 and TRBJ1-1, with D unclear. Germline V lookup: CDR1 SEHNR, CDR2 FQNEAQ (reference sequence). The germline V and J ends were trimmed by 5 bases and 0 bases, with 7 bases remaining between them. CDR3 length: 13 residues. CDR3 nucleotides: TGTGCCAGCAGCGTATATCTGAACACTGAAGCTTTCTTT. This translates into CASSVYLNTEAFF.

This clone turned up a few times. This chain uses TRBV6-5 with TRBJ1-2; D call uncertain. Germline CDR1 MNHEY, CDR2 SVGAGI. The CDR3 extends over 11 amino acids. V dropped 6 bases and J dropped 6 bases, with 8 bases sitting between them. The CDR3 region is CASSRGDGYTF. The CDR3 bases are TGTGCCAGCAGCCGTGGGGATGGCTACACCTTC.

The chain recombines TRBV5-4 with TRBJ1-4; D is unclear. CDR1 is SGHNT and CDR2 is YYREEE in the germline V gene (reference sequence). This CDR3 comprises 15 residues. V lost 2 bases and J 0 bases, leaving 8 bases between the germline ends. In DNA form, the CDR3 reads TGTGCCAGCAGCTTACAGACCGCAACTAATGAAAAACTGTTTTTT. This sequence encodes CASSLQTATNEKLFF.

On this clone: The sample holds other DNA sequences that translate to the same CDR3. The genes are TRBV28 and TRBJ1-2; D remains unclear. The CDR3 is 12 amino acids. V was trimmed by 2 bases and J by 4 bases, leaving 5 bases between them. Per the germline V gene, CDR1 is MDHEN and CDR2 is SYDVKM. The chain's CDR3 is CASSLDGYGYTF. CDR3 coding DNA: TGTGCCAGCAGTTTAGACGGCTATGGCTACACCTTC.

The chain combines TRBV28 with TRBJ2-6, with D possibly called TRBD1 or TRBD2 (6 bases each). This CDR3 is built from 15 residues. Germline CDR1 and CDR2: MDHEN and SYDVKM. V lost 5 bases and J lost 2, with 10 bases in between. Here the CDR3 DNA reads TGTGCCAGCAGTGGGGGGCTCCCTGGGGCCAACGTCCTGACTTTC. Translating it yields CASSGGLPGANVLTF.

The J gene is TRBJ2-5, the V gene TRBV5-1; TRBD1 aligns across 7 bases. In germline, CDR1 is SGHRS, CDR2 YFSETQ. The CDR3 runs to 16 residues. V shed 3 bases and J 0 bases; nucleotides not matched to a gene: 8. In DNA, the CDR3 is TGCGCCAGCAGCTCCCGACAGGGATCATACCAAGAGACCCAGTACTTC. Translating gives CASSSRQGSYQETQYF.

J is TRBJ2-5 and V is TRBV5-3; a weak D match, TRBD2 (5 bases). TRBV5-3 is marked as an open reading frame, function uncertain. This CDR3 comprises 17 residues. V was trimmed by 7 bases and J by 2 bases, leaving 24 bases between them. The CDR3 DNA reads as TGTGCCAGATTCAAGTACGGGATGAGTGCGATGCAAGAGACCCAGTACTTC. Protein product: CARFKYGMSAMQETQYF.

The gene calls are TRBV7-2 and TRBJ2-1; 11 nucleotides align to TRBD2. In germline, CDR1 is SGHTA, CDR2 FQGNSA. The length of the CDR3 is 17 residues. V trimming: 5 bases; J trimming: 1 base; junction bases outside the gene matches: 7. The CDR3 DNA follows: TGTGCCAGCAGCCCGCGCTCTAGCGGGAGGTCCTACAATGAGCAGTTCTTC. It is translated as CASSPRSSGRSYNEQFF.

This sequence joins TRBV11-2 and TRBJ2-2; 10 bases are shared with TRBD2. V dropped 2 bases and J dropped 6; count of bases not matched to a gene: 6. CDR1 is SGHAT and CDR2 is FQNNGV in the germline V gene. The CDR3 spans 16 residues. In nucleotides, the CDR3 is TGTGCCAGCAGCTTATACCCTAGCGGGAGATCCGGGGAGCTGTTTTTT. Its translation is CASSLYPSGRSGELFF.

CDR3 residues: CASSFRAGGLQETQYF. DNA of the CDR3: TGTGCCAGCAGTTTCAGAGCGGGAGGGCTTCAAGAGACCCAGTACTTC. The rearrangement links TRBV28 to TRBJ2-5, with TRBD2 matching 10 bases. Germline V lookup: CDR1 MDHEN, CDR2 SYDVKM. J gave up 2 bases and V 3 bases, and 6 bases lay outside the gene matches. This CDR3 has 16 amino acids.

The chain recombines TRBV5-4 with TRBJ2-4, with 7 bases matching TRBD1. In germline, CDR1 is SGHNT, CDR2 YYREEE (reference sequence). The junction had 6 bases not matched to a gene; V was cut back by 4 bases and J by 11 bases. The CDR3 length is 12 residues. In DNA form, the CDR3 reads TGTGCCAGCAGCGGACAGGAAGGGGTTCAGTACTTC. This codes for CASSGQEGVQYF.

There are a few counts of this clone. This same CDR3 is encoded by further DNA sequences in the sample. This chain links TRBV5-1 with TRBJ2-7; the match to TRBD2 covers 13 bases. This CDR3 comprises 15 residues. CDR1 and CDR2 from the germline V gene are SGHRS and YFSETQ. V was clipped by 3 bases and J by 1 base; unmatched bases: 1. The CDR3 DNA reads TGCGCCAGCAGCTCGGGACTAGCGGGATCCTACGAGCAGTACTTC. This gives the protein CASSSGLAGSYEQYF.